This T cell receptor (beta chain) was obtained from a study of cytomegalovirus exposure and HLA in healthy donors (dated by TCRdb to the late 2010s). Regarding the research as a whole: An earlier analysis of roughly 570 of the donors reported 276 Gb of sequence data and 117 million unique TCR beta sequences obtained from some 170 million T cells. Approximately 300 gigabases of sequencing data and around 80 million unique TCR sequences made up an early release that covered over 550 HLA-typed donors. Among the roughly 380 genotyped donors, approximately 82% belonged to the genetic ancestry cluster associated with self-reported Caucasian donors. The study aimed to test whether signatures of past pathogen exposure could be identified by cataloging public T cell receptors. The T cell repertoires of 700 or so subjects were profiled by immunosequencing and related to cytomegalovirus serostatus. Besides the first cohort of around 670 subjects, a separate validation cohort made up of roughly 120 different subjects was used. To predict cytomegalovirus infection status, the study brought together high-throughput TCR immunosequencing, statistical association of individual TCRs with disease status, and machine learning. In a later analysis, previously published TCR beta repertoires from roughly 710 donors were re-analyzed and high-resolution HLA genotyping was added so that TCR occurrence patterns could be studied. The later analysis used no new phenotypic data to find candidate immune exposures, relying instead on TCR beta sequences and their occurrence across donors. An earlier analysis of around 580 of the donors used high-throughput TCR beta sequencing to judge whether each TCR beta V gene segment behaved as functional or pseudogenic. Donor age, sex, ethnicity and CMV serostatus were collected together with the repertoire data. A later genetic analysis used genome-wide SNP genotypes for about three fifths of the 666 donors, treating that subset as a discovery cohort. Every repertoire in the discovery cohort had been generated on one and the same sequencing platform. Both class I and class II loci were covered by HLA typing, at four-digit resolution. The number of typed donors differed by locus: about 629-640 for A, B, C, DRB1 and DQB1; some 540 for DQA1; around 580 for DPA1; and roughly 470 for DPB1. Four to six DR-DQ haplotypes were handled as single units for association and clustering, since linkage in the cohort was strong. On average, around 240,000 unique TCR beta nucleotide sequences were sequenced per donor among about 400 genotyped donors of the cohort, with roughly 18% of those sequences being non-productive. Study-wide conclusions, independent of this receptor: CMV serostatus was the only immune exposure information available for the cohort. An earlier analysis of roughly 570 of the donors showed that most TCR beta V segments appeared in productive rearrangements either about 87% or about 30% of the time, which broadly matched IMGT annotations. The earlier analysis of around 600 of the donors excluded approximately 17 rarely observed V segments, including chromosome 9 orphons, because counts were too low. When HLA alleles, especially DR and DQ, strongly co-occurred, TCR associations were difficult to assign to individual alleles. Roughly uniform sequencing depth across donors was assumed in presence/absence analyses, although this assumption may not hold. According to a later analysis, TCR association rates differed among HLA loci, with DRB1 alleles showing the most associated TCRs and HLA-C alleles showing the fewest. According to the authors, the approach could potentially be generalized to other disease states and immunological phenotypes. Three of the identified cytomegalovirus-associated TCR beta chains were confirmed in vitro to be specific for cytomegalovirus antigens. A total of about 180 TCR beta chains were listed by the study as associated with cytomegalovirus. The cohort was sequenced for TCR beta chains only, and without alpha or paired-chain data the features that could be detected were limited. In a later analysis, HLA-associated TCR beta chains were found to be more clonally expanded and to have lower generation probabilities than equally common non-associated chains. Because HLA typing was missing for some donors at each locus, association tests included only the typed subset. Most TCR sequences were observed very rarely across donors, whereas some public TCRs were present in many individuals. In a later analysis, about 17,000 TCR beta sequences were associated with specific HLA alleles at a false discovery rate of 0.05. In a later genetic analysis, a missense DCLRE1C variant was associated with V-gene and J-gene trimming of TCR beta chains, and the association was replicated in an independent cohort. According to a later analysis, most CMV-associated TCR beta chains appeared to be HLA-restricted, and the HLA associations seemed to be driven largely by CMV exposure. A later analysis reported that several top co-occurrence clusters appeared linked to parvovirus B19, influenza, CMV and Epstein-Barr virus. A further reported finding was that TCR beta sequences accurately predicted the HLA-A and HLA-B alleles for most subjects in the first cohort. A group of highly shared sequence variants was considered likely to be a technical artifact of the sequencing pipeline. Correlated functional status among segregating V segments might be attributable to linkage disequilibrium, but an unknown experimental factor could not be ruled out. In both the original and validation cohorts, the classifier was reported to diagnose cytomegalovirus status with high specificity and sensitivity. According to a later genetic analysis, donors in an Asian-associated ancestry cluster had fewer N-insertions in productive TCRs than the approximately 670-donor mean.

The cohort was made up of 666 healthy bone marrow donors. Cohort members were all nominally healthy when sampled, although unrecorded immune exposures were likely present. The donor tested CMV seronegative, placing the donor among the 352 seronegative members of the cohort. Each donor provided a peripheral blood sample, and peripheral blood mononuclear cells were used for TCR beta sequencing. Genomic DNA was extracted from the blood cell samples with the Qiagen DNeasy Blood Extraction Kit. A word on this clone: Which antigen it targets is not known. Base-call qualities are not available, and no considerably larger clone is one nucleotide away.

Library construction relied on the immunoSEQ multiplex PCR assay. The multiplex PCR relied on a mix of 60 forward primers for TCR Vbeta segments and 13 reverse primers for TCR Jbeta segments. Amplification of the CDR3 region of rearranged TCR beta genes was performed with a multiplex PCR assay on genomic DNA. The amplified TCR beta libraries were sequenced on the Illumina HiSeq System as 87-base-pair reads. In the source study's methods: In a later analysis, tens of millions of unique TCR beta chains were counted across the approximately 640 repertoires, and roughly 10 million of these chains were shared by at least two donors. Raw reads were error-corrected and collapsed into unique sequences by a nearest-neighbor algorithm in which closely related sequences were merged to remove PCR and sequencing errors. V, D and J gene segments were assigned by aligning CDR3 sequences to IMGT reference sequences. For a sequence to be retained, a match of at least six nucleotides to both a V gene segment and a J gene segment was required. A rearrangement was called productive if the CDR3 had no stop codons and remained in frame with V and J, and every other rearrangement was called non-productive. CDR3 was defined according to IMGT convention as the region running from the second conserved V-encoded cysteine to the conserved J-encoded phenylalanine. Sequences without an unambiguous match to a single V gene segment were excluded from the earlier analysis of 450 to 750 of the donors. An earlier analysis of just under 600 of the donors called V segments functional above 56.7% productive rearrangements and segregating when the between-donor standard deviation exceeded 5%. A statistical classification framework was built for diagnosing cytomegalovirus status from the catalog of TCR beta chain sequences. A later analysis assigned V and J genes by comparing TCR nucleotide sequences with IMGT/GENE-DB human TR gene sequences. Using the TCRdist pipeline, a later analysis assigned CDR3 sequences along with most-parsimonious VDJ recombination scenarios. A later analysis defined each TCR beta chain by its CDR3 amino acid sequence plus V-gene family, and excluded reads lacking a unique V-gene family. In a later analysis, fewer than 650 highly shared, low-generation-probability nucleotide sequences were removed to address suspected cross-contamination and a sequencing artifact. A later analysis calculated a clonal expansion index for each public chain from normalized within-repertoire ranks of inferred template counts. A later analysis computed generation probabilities with a VDJ recombination model fitted to out-of-frame rearrangements, and checked the results against IGoR. A later analysis scored TCR-TCR, TCR-HLA and TCR-CMV co-occurrence with hypergeometric tests, applying a repertoire-size bias correction to TCR pairs. A later analysis estimated false discovery rates by permuting HLA or CMV assignments 20 times. A later analysis grouped co-occurring TCRs with DBSCAN, adding TCRdist sequence similarity when clustering within HLA-allele-positive subsets. For co-occurrence clustering, repertoires with fewer than 30,000 or more than 120,000 public chains were excluded, along with 4 to 6 repertoires with anomalous nucleotide sharing. TCRdb stores this immuneACCESS table with in-frame sequences only. Part of the clones is absent; in the studies checked, under half of the shortfall reflects unresolved V genes, and no reason is known for the rest. V, J and clone size reflect that table, while D and trimming were determined from the DNA. For this sample the table gives over 150,000 clones, of which 80% were detected only once. Together, the top ten hold under 0.85% of the sample.

Sequenced input: PBMCs. This sequence originates from a boy younger than 18 in good health and CMV-seronegative.

The DNA sequence is as follows: TGTGCCAGCAGCCAAGTGGAGCGTTACGAGCAGTACTTC. It translates as CASSQVERYEQYF. The chain couples TRBV14 to TRBJ2-7; confidence is insufficient to name the D gene. The CDR1 and CDR2 encoded by the germline V gene are SGHDN and FVKESK. The cysteine opens and the phenylalanine closes a CDR3 of 13 amino acids. This entry keeps only the CDR3 DNA: 39 bases, framed from base 1. V and J are truncated by 1 base and 4 bases respectively, leaving an intervening sequence of 8 bases.